The entry below describes one T cell receptor (beta chain). These data belong to a study of blood T cells in healthy people across ages. Alongside a J-beta primer mix, a sample-barcoded 5' primer served in a second PCR lasting roughly 7 to 11 cycles. TCRdb independently ran MiXCR on the 5' RACE reads; one entry per CDR3 protein. This table has roughly 500,000 distinct CDR3 sequences, roughly 29% appearing once. V lost 0 bases to trimming and J lost 7 bases, with 20 bases between them. The CDR3 runs 18 residues. The germline V gene has CDR1 SGDLS and CDR2 YYNGEE. This chain connects TRBV9 to TRBJ2-6; D remains ambiguous. This TCR derives from a woman in her seventies in good health. What was sequenced was blood. CDR3 amino acids: CASSVAGSSLYVANVLTF. Written as DNA, the CDR3 is TGTGCCAGCAGCGTAGCCGGCTCCAGTCTTTATGTAGCCAACGTCCTGACTTTC.